The 3 T cell receptor beta chains given below trace back to one sample, sequenced in a study of T cell clonality in common variable immunodeficiency. Libraries were prepared by immunoSEQ multiplex PCR; TCRdb keeps only in-frame clonotypes and omits some of them. This sample has about 81,000 clones and no singletons, with approximately 0.8% in the ten largest. The specimen was peripheral blood mononuclear cells. The receptor source for this set is a person between 18 and 70 years old in good health.

Many counts were recorded for this clone. CDR3 residues: CASIPIGDYTGELFF. The sequenced CDR3 bases are TGTGCCAGCATCCCCATCGGGGATTACACCGGGGAG. The V and J genes are TRBV11-2 and TRBJ2-2; possibly TRBD2 for D (5 bases). Read coverage stops 3 residues before the CDR3 terminus; the germline J gene supplies the remainder. Trimming left V 7 bases short and J 3 bases short, with 15 bases between. This CDR3 is 15 amino acids long. Per the germline V gene, CDR1 is SGHAT and CDR2 is FQNNGV.

In its sample, this clone was seen many times. Coverage ceases 3 residues before the CDR3 finishes, and the germline J gene fills in the end. This chain uses TRBV7-9 with TRBJ1-2, with TRBD1 matching 7 bases. Unmatched junction bases numbered 3, after V lost 8 bases and J lost 0 bases. Germline V gene lookup returns CDR1 SEHNR and CDR2 FQNEAQ (reference sequence). This CDR3 has 13 amino acids. The CDR3 is CASRDSTNYGYTF. CDR3 bases read: TGTGCCAGCCGGGACAGCACTAACTATGGC.

In the case of this clone: Coverage ceases 3 residues before the CDR3 finishes, and the germline J gene fills in the end. The rearrangement links TRBV5-4 to TRBJ2-5; TRBD1 might be the D (6 bases). This CDR3 contains 14 residues. Per the germline V gene, CDR1 is SGHNT and CDR2 is YYREEE (reference sequence). V lost 2 bases and J lost 1, with 9 bases in between. CDR3 sequence: CASSFSRGQETQYF. The sequenced part of the CDR3 DNA is TGTGCCAGCAGCTTTAGCAGGGGCCAAGAGACC.